A selection of T cell receptor beta chains follows, all from one sample in a study of CD8 T cells in Susac syndrome. TCRdb independently ran MiXCR on the immunoSEQ multiplex PCR reads; one entry per CDR3 protein. The repertoire includes approximately 150,000 distinct CDR3 sequences, around 95% of them detected once, and more than 0.075% sits in the top ten. Specimen: CD4+ T cells from PBMCs. All receptors derive from a human donor with Susac syndrome. Each CDR3 is given with its conserved first and last residue. The order of the fields is V gene, clone size, J gene, D gene, CDR3 protein, CDR3 DNA. The D gene is left open where the match is weak. Size is omitted from some rows. Given values are once, few, many or a class for expanded clones.

TRBV18	NA	TRBJ2-1	NA	CASSPETPPEQFF	TGTGCCAGCTCACCCGAGACACCCCCCGAGCAGTTCTTC
TRBV5-1	NA	TRBJ2-5	TRBD1	CASSPRGTGHQETQYF	TGCGCCAGCAGCCCCCGTGGGACAGGACATCAAGAGACCCAGTACTTC
TRBV29-1	NA	TRBJ2-7	TRBD1	CSVPGTGSIVYEQYF	TGCAGCGTCCCCGGGACAGGTAGTATAGTCTACGAGCAGTACTTC
TRBV6-5	NA	TRBJ1-2	TRBD1	CASTPGQGWYGYTF	TGTGCCAGCACCCCGGGACAGGGATGGTATGGCTACACCTTC
TRBV20-1	NA	TRBJ1-2	TRBD1	CSAGTAAAGYTF	TGCAGTGCGGGGACAGCGGCGGCCGGCTACACCTTC
TRBV12-3/TRBV12-4	NA	TRBJ1-2	NA	CASSPAGDYGYTF	TGTGCCAGCAGCCCCGCGGGAGACTATGGCTACACCTTC
TRBV4-1	NA	TRBJ2-7	NA	CASSPRTPGVGEQYF	TGCGCCAGCAGCCCCAGGACACCCGGGGTGGGTGAGCAGTACTTC
TRBV11-2	NA	TRBJ2-1	NA	CASSLTADNEQFF	TGTGCCAGCAGCTTGACAGCGGACAATGAGCAGTTCTTC
TRBV6-5	NA	TRBJ1-2	NA	CASRPSGGGYTF	TGTGCCAGCAGACCGAGTGGGGGTGGCTACACCTTC
TRBV6-5	NA	TRBJ1-6	NA	CASSYSNPGSNSPLHF	TGTGCCAGCAGTTACTCGAACCCAGGGTCGAATTCACCCCTCCACTTT
TRBV12-3/TRBV12-4	NA	TRBJ1-5	TRBD1	CASSHTGGWQPQHF	TGTGCCAGCAGTCACACAGGGGGCTGGCAGCCCCAGCATTTT
TRBV20-1	NA	TRBJ2-5	TRBD1	CSAGDRKETQYF	TGCAGTGCCGGGGACAGGAAAGAGACCCAGTACTTC
TRBV5-4	NA	TRBJ2-2	TRBD1	CASSLVRGQANTGELFF	TGTGCCAGCAGCTTGGTCAGGGGACAGGCGAACACCGGGGAGCTGTTTTTT
TRBV6-6	NA	TRBJ1-5	NA	CASSYLETAGDQPQHF	TGTGCCAGCAGTTACCTAGAAACAGCCGGGGATCAGCCCCAGCATTTT
TRBV29-1	NA	TRBJ2-3	NA	CSVDRTKYTDTQYF	TGCAGCGTTGACAGGACTAAGTACACAGATACGCAGTATTTT
TRBV27	NA	TRBJ1-2	NA	CASRFQANYGYTF	TGTGCCAGCCGTTTCCAAGCTAACTATGGCTACACCTTC
TRBV5-1	NA	TRBJ1-3	TRBD1	CASSLEAGGEHTIYF	TGCGCCAGCAGCTTGGAGGCAGGGGGCGAACACACCATATATTTT
TRBV20-1	NA	TRBJ2-1	NA	CSVSKPDEQFF	TGCAGTGTGTCAAAGCCAGATGAGCAGTTCTTC
TRBV6-5	NA	TRBJ2-3	NA	CASRSSGFTQYF	TGTGCCAGCAGATCCTCGGGGTTTACGCAGTATTTT
TRBV19	NA	TRBJ2-7	TRBD1	CASSYTGTGGSYEQYF	TGTGCCAGTAGTTATACCGGGACAGGGGGTTCCTACGAGCAGTACTTC
TRBV20-1	few	TRBJ2-5	NA	CSARWESQETQYF	TGCAGTGCTAGATGGGAGTCTCAAGAGACCCAGTACTTC
TRBV18	NA	TRBJ2-3	NA	CASSPGVAGSGDTQYF	TGTGCCAGCTCACCGGGCGTCGCTGGCAGTGGGGATACGCAGTATTTT
TRBV3-1	NA	TRBJ2-7	NA	CASSPPGGLQYF	TGTGCCAGCAGCCCTCCCGGGGGACTTCAGTACTTC
TRBV9	NA	TRBJ1-6	NA	CASSVEAGSPLHF	TGTGCCAGCAGCGTAGAGGCAGGGTCACCCCTCCACTTT
TRBV29-1	NA	TRBJ1-1	NA	CSVAPSNTEAFF	TGCAGCGTTGCACCGTCGAACACTGAAGCTTTCTTT
TRBV5-1	NA	TRBJ2-3	TRBD2	CASSLMGSGSRDTQYF	TGCGCCAGCAGCTTGATGGGTAGCGGGTCCCGAGATACGCAGTATTTT
TRBV30	NA	TRBJ1-1	NA	CAWSSGQGDTEAFF	TGTGCCTGGAGTTCGGGGCAGGGTGACACTGAAGCTTTCTTT
TRBV18	once	TRBJ1-6	NA	CASSPPDRKACSPLHF	TGTGCCAGCTCACCTCCAGACAGGAAGGCATGTTCACCCCTCCACTTT
TRBV5-1	NA	TRBJ1-2	TRBD1	CASSLTPGQPKNYGYTF	TGCGCCAGCAGCTTGACTCCGGGACAGCCTAAAAACTATGGCTACACCTTC
TRBV5-1	NA	TRBJ2-7	TRBD1	CASSQGDSSYEQYF	TGCGCCAGCAGTCAAGGGGACAGCTCCTACGAGCAGTACTTC
TRBV29-1	once	TRBJ1-1	NA	CSVEGVPTRTEAFF	TGCAGCGTTGAAGGGGTCCCCACCCGTACTGAAGCTTTCTTT
TRBV7-9	NA	TRBJ1-2	NA	CASSPRGGDYGYTF	TGTGCCAGCAGCCCTCGGGGGGGGGACTATGGCTACACCTTC
TRBV20-1	NA	TRBJ2-1	NA	CSAQRYDDNEQFF	TGCAGTGCCCAGAGGTACGATGACAATGAGCAGTTCTTC
TRBV28	NA	TRBJ1-1	NA	CASRSLKGGTEAFF	TGTGCCTCCCGGTCCCTCAAAGGGGGGACTGAAGCTTTCTTT
TRBV18	NA	TRBJ2-1	NA	CASSPTGTPGEEQFF	TGTGCCAGCTCCCCTACCGGGACCCCGGGGGAGGAGCAGTTCTTC
TRBV24-1	NA	TRBJ1-2	NA	CATSEGAENYGYTF	TGTGCCACCAGTGAGGGGGCGGAGAACTATGGCTACACCTTC
TRBV28	NA	TRBJ1-5	NA	CASSGGRGSNQPQHF	TGTGCCAGCAGTGGGGGAAGGGGCAGCAATCAGCCCCAGCATTTT
TRBV9	NA	TRBJ1-2	TRBD1	CASSLRGTGSNYGYTF	TGTGCCAGCAGCCTTCGGGGGACAGGATCTAACTATGGCTACACCTTC
TRBV28	NA	TRBJ2-5	TRBD1	CASSSGQAKETQYF	TGTGCCAGCAGTTCGGGACAGGCTAAAGAGACCCAGTACTTC
TRBV29-1	NA	TRBJ2-5	NA	CSAAGEETQYF	TGCAGCGCGGCTGGGGAAGAGACCCAGTACTTC
TRBV12-3/TRBV12-4	few	TRBJ2-5	TRBD1	CASSLRTGGETQYF	TGTGCCAGCAGTCTCCGGACAGGGGGAGAGACCCAGTACTTC
TRBV3-1	NA	TRBJ1-5	NA	CASSSDPTRPQHF	TGTGCCAGCAGCTCAGATCCTACTAGGCCCCAGCATTTT
TRBV25-1	NA	TRBJ1-4	TRBD1	CASSDDRALGKLFF	TGTGCCAGCAGTGACGACAGGGCCTTGGGAAAACTGTTTTTT
TRBV9	NA	TRBJ1-1	NA	CASSVLGGRGTEAFF	TGTGCCAGCAGCGTATTGGGGGGCAGGGGCACTGAAGCTTTCTTT
TRBV4-1	NA	TRBJ1-6	NA	CASSQGSSSYNSPLHF	TGCGCCAGCAGCCAAGGCAGCAGCTCCTATAATTCACCCCTCCACTTT
TRBV4-1	NA	TRBJ2-1	TRBD2	CASSQGPSGAYNEQFF	TGCGCCAGCAGCCAAGGACCTAGCGGGGCCTACAATGAGCAGTTCTTC
TRBV11-2	NA	TRBJ2-7	NA	CASSLVGRGRHYEQYF	TGTGCCAGCAGCTTAGTTGGCAGGGGAAGGCACTACGAGCAGTACTTC
TRBV19	NA	TRBJ2-1	NA	CASSILTSSYNEQFF	TGTGCCAGTAGTATCCTGACGAGCTCCTACAATGAGCAGTTCTTC
TRBV12-3/TRBV12-4	NA	TRBJ1-5	NA	CASSFRWGNQPQHF	TGTGCCAGCAGTTTTCGTTGGGGGAATCAGCCCCAGCATTTT
TRBV9	once	TRBJ2-7	NA	CASSPTPDRAYEQYF	TGTGCCAGCAGCCCCACCCCGGACAGAGCCTACGAGCAGTACTTC
TRBV9	NA	TRBJ1-3	TRBD1	CASSVVPGGVNTIYF	TGTGCCAGCAGCGTAGTTCCAGGGGGCGTAAACACCATATATTTT
TRBV11-2	NA	TRBJ2-1	NA	CASSPVSRSSYNEQFF	TGTGCCAGCAGCCCAGTAAGTAGGAGCTCCTACAATGAGCAGTTCTTC
TRBV12-3/TRBV12-4	NA	TRBJ1-5	TRBD1	CASSPTGSVQPQHF	TGTGCCAGCAGTCCGACAGGGTCAGTGCAGCCCCAGCATTTT
TRBV28	NA	TRBJ2-3	NA	CASIRGGAGTQYF	TGTGCCAGCATTAGAGGAGGGGCCGGTACGCAGTATTTT
TRBV15	NA	TRBJ2-1	NA	CATSYGPGPREFF	TGTGCCACCAGCTATGGCCCAGGCCCGCGTGAGTTCTTC
TRBV27	once	TRBJ2-5	NA	CASSFRRQETQYF	TGTGCCAGCAGTTTTCGAAGGCAAGAGACCCAGTACTTC
TRBV29-1	NA	TRBJ2-7	NA	CSVGSSYEQYF	TGCAGCGTTGGATCTTCCTACGAGCAGTACTTC